The rows below give T cell receptor beta chains drawn from one sample of a study of PD-1 blockade in classical Hodgkin lymphoma. Some clones are missing from TCRdb's copy, which holds only in-frame ones; the method was immunoSEQ multiplex PCR. The sample includes about 31,000 clones, less than 90% of them seen just once. Sequenced material: CD4+ T cells from blood, taken at baseline. These receptors came from a human donor with classical Hodgkin lymphoma. The CDR3 runs from the conserved cysteine through the conserved F or W. D genes are given only for firm matches. Size is stated for part of the rows, as once, few or many counts, or as a class when the clone is expanded.

14	.	TRBV7-2	TRBJ1-2	.	CASSLGGAYYGYTF	TGTGCCAGCAGCTTGGGGGGCGCTTACTATGGCTACACCTTC
15	.	TRBV6-1	TRBJ1-2	.	CASSEGAGAPYGYTF	TGTGCCAGCAGTGAAGGGGCAGGGGCCCCCTATGGCTACACCTTC
16	.	TRBV7-9	TRBJ1-1	.	CASSFPAGLMNTEAFF	TGTGCCAGCAGCTTCCCGGCGGGTTTGATGAACACTGAAGCTTTCTTT
15	TRBD1	TRBV2	TRBJ1-2	.	CASSDRTGGRVGYTF	TGTGCCAGCAGTGACCGGACAGGGGGAAGGGTTGGCTACACCTTC
16	.	TRBV7-6	TRBJ1-4	.	CASSARGRVLDEKLFF	TGTGCCAGCAGCGCAAGGGGCCGGGTGTTGGATGAAAAACTGTTTTTT
14	TRBD2	TRBV19	TRBJ2-7	once	CASSTQLRGGEQYF	TGTGCCAGTAGTACCCAGCTTCGGGGGGGCGAGCAGTACTTC
17	.	TRBV28	TRBJ1-3	.	CASRPAGHPTSGNTIYF	TGTGCCAGCAGGCCAGCCGGACACCCTACCTCTGGAAACACCATATATTTT
15	.	TRBV7-2	TRBJ2-7	once	CASSSQVNEAYEQYF	TGTGCCAGCAGCTCACAGGTTAATGAAGCCTACGAGCAGTACTTC
15	TRBD1	TRBV6-6	TRBJ1-2	.	CASSSRDSPSYGYTF	TGTGCCAGCAGTTCCAGGGACAGTCCCAGCTATGGCTACACCTTC
16	.	TRBV10-1	TRBJ2-3	.	CASSARTARNTDTQYF	TGCGCCAGCAGTGCCCGGACGGCCCGCAACACAGATACGCAGTATTTT
14	.	TRBV7-9	TRBJ1-3	.	CASTPTGEGNTIYF	TGTGCCAGCACCCCTACGGGGGAAGGAAACACCATATATTTT
16	TRBD1	TRBV7-2	TRBJ1-2	.	CASSSRGTGGYYGYTF	TGTGCCAGCAGCTCCCGCGGGACAGGGGGCTATTATGGCTACACCTTC
14	.	TRBV29-1	TRBJ1-4	.	CSVEASPTNEKLFF	TGCAGCGTTGAAGCTTCGCCAACTAATGAAAAACTGTTTTTT
19	TRBD2	TRBV9	TRBJ2-6	.	CASSDPPASGSSGANVLTF	TGTGCCAGCAGCGACCCACCGGCTAGCGGAAGCTCTGGGGCCAACGTCCTGACTTTC
15	.	TRBV4-1	TRBJ1-4	.	CASTGGARTNEKLFF	TGCGCCAGCACGGGGGGGGCTCGCACTAATGAAAAACTGTTTTTT
15	.	TRBV7-2	TRBJ2-7	once	CASSLGPGTYYEQYF	TGTGCCAGCAGCTTAGGGCCCGGGACATACTACGAGCAGTACTTC
14	TRBD1	TRBV7-2	TRBJ1-2	.	CASRPTGTGDGYTF	TGTGCCAGCAGACCTACCGGGACAGGGGACGGCTACACCTTC
13	.	TRBV5-6	TRBJ2-3	.	CASSLQSGDTQYF	TGTGCCAGCAGCTTACAAAGCGGGGATACGCAGTATTTT
19	.	TRBV19	TRBJ1-5	.	CASSDGPTGRRGRYQPQHF	TGTGCCAGTAGTGACGGCCCCACTGGTAGGCGAGGACGGTATCAGCCCCAGCATTTT
14	TRBD1	TRBV6-5	TRBJ2-1	.	CASSYRDSYNEQFF	TGTGCCAGCAGTTATCGGGACAGCTACAATGAGCAGTTCTTC
16	TRBD1	TRBV27	TRBJ2-1	.	CASSPRTGLEGNEQFF	TGTGCCAGCAGTCCTCGGACAGGCCTCGAGGGGAATGAGCAGTTCTTC
16	TRBD2	TRBV6-1	TRBJ2-4	.	CASSDRQTSSSNIQYF	TGTGCCAGCAGTGACAGGCAGACTAGCTCTAGCAACATTCAGTACTTC
16	TRBD2	TRBV6-6	TRBJ2-1	.	CASSYDQREAYNEQFF	TGTGCCAGCAGTTACGACCAGCGGGAGGCTTACAATGAGCAGTTCTTC
14	.	TRBV2	TRBJ1-6	few	CASSRDTVNSPLHF	TGTGCCAGCAGTCGGGACACGGTCAATTCACCCCTCCACTTT
15	TRBD2	TRBV6-5	TRBJ2-1	.	CASSIPGLEHNEQFF	TGTGCCAGCAGCATCCCGGGACTAGAGCACAATGAGCAGTTCTTC
12	.	TRBV6-1	TRBJ1-2	.	CASREGFYGYTF	TGTGCCAGCAGAGAGGGGTTCTATGGCTACACCTTC
15	.	TRBV4-2	TRBJ2-3	.	CASSQVGGNTDTQYF	TGTGCCAGCAGCCAAGTCGGCGGGAACACAGATACGCAGTATTTT
15	.	TRBV7-9	TRBJ1-3	.	CASSTRQEPGNTIYF	TGTGCCAGCAGCACTCGACAGGAACCTGGAAACACCATATATTTT
15	TRBD2	TRBV27	TRBJ2-5	.	CASSFLSGRVETQYF	TGTGCCAGCAGTTTCCTTAGCGGGAGGGTGGAGACCCAGTACTTC
14	.	TRBV11-2	TRBJ2-1	.	CASSFRRENNEQFF	TGTGCCAGCAGCTTCCGCCGGGAGAACAATGAGCAGTTCTTC
15	TRBD1	TRBV5-1	TRBJ2-7	.	CASSPDRADSYEQYF	TGCGCCAGCAGCCCAGACAGGGCGGACTCCTACGAGCAGTACTTC
13	.	TRBV19	TRBJ1-2	few	CASSSGEAYGYTF	TGTGCCAGTAGTTCCGGAGAGGCGTATGGCTACACCTTC
14	TRBD2	TRBV7-2	TRBJ2-5	.	CASSLKREGETQYF	TGTGCCAGCAGCTTAAAGCGGGAGGGAGAGACCCAGTACTTC
14	.	TRBV6-5	TRBJ2-3	.	CASSYDWDTDTQYF	TGTGCCAGCAGTTATGATTGGGACACAGATACGCAGTATTTT
15	TRBD2	TRBV5-1	TRBJ2-7	.	CASSLVASGRGEQYF	TGCGCCAGCAGCTTGGTGGCTAGCGGGCGCGGCGAGCAGTACTTC
11	.	TRBV2	TRBJ2-7	.	CASSETYEQYF	TGTGCCAGCAGTGAGACCTACGAGCAGTACTTC
13	TRBD1	TRBV29-1	TRBJ1-1	.	CSVVRQGRTEAFF	TGCAGCGTTGTCCGACAGGGGAGAACTGAAGCTTTCTTT